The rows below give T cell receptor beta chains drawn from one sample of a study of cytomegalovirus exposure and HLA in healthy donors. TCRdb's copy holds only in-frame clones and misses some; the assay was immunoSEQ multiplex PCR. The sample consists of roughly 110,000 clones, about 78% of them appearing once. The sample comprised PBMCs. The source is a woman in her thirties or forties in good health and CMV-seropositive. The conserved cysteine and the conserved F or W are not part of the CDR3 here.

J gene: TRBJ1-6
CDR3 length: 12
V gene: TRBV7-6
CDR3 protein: ASSNGQGSSPLH

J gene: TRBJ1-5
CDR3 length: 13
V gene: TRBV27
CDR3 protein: ASSPTGRGNQPQH

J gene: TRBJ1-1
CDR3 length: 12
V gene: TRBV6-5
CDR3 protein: ASRKTGENTEAF

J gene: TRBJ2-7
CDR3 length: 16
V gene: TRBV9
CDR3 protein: ASSPEGTSGGLSYEQY

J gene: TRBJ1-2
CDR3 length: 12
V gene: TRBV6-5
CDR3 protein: ASSSMPHQDGYT

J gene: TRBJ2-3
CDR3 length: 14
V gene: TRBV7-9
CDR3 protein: ASSLGAGVPLDTQY

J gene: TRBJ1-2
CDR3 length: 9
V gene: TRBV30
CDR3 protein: AWTPGGGYT

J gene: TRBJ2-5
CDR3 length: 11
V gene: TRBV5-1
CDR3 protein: ASSLTDQETQY

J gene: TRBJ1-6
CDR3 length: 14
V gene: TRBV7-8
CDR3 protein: ASSLEGQGYNSPLH

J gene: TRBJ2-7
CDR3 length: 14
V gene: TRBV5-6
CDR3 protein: ASTSFWDRVPYEQY

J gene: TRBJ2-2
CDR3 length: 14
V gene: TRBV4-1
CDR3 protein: ASSLWTGLNTGELF

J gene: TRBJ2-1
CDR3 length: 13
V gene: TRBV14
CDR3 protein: ASSRTSGSYNEQF

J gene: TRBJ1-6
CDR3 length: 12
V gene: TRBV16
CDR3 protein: ASSLRDLNSPLH

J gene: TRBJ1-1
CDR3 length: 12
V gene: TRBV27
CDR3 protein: ASSLTRLNTEAF

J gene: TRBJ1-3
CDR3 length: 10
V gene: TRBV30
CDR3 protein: AWSAHRNTIY

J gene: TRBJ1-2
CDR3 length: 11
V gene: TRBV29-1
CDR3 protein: SAVGGSYYGYT

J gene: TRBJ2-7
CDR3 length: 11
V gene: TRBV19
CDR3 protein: ASSTDREHEQY

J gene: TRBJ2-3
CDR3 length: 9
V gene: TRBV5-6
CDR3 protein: ASNRGDTQY

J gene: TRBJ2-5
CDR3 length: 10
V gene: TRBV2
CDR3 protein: ASSQIQETQY

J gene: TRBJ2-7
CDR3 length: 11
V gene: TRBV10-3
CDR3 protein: AIRTGVSYEQY

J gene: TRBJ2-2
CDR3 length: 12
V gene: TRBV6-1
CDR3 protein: ASSGLAVTGELF

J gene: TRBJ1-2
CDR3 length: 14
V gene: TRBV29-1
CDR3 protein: SVPTVEGAPNYGYT

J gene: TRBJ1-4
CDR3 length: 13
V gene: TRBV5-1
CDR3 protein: ASSLAGGNAEKLF

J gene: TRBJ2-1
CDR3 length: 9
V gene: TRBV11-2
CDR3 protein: ASTRSNEQF

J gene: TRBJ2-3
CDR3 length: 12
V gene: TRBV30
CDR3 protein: AWSGWTSTDTQY

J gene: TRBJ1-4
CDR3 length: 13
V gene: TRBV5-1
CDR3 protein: ASSVTVATNEKLF

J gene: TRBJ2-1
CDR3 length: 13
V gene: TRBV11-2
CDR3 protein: ASSGGGAIGNEQF

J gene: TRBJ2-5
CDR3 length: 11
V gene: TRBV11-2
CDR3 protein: ASSWDIQETQY

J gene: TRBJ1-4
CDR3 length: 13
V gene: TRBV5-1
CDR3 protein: ASSPRAVSNEKLF

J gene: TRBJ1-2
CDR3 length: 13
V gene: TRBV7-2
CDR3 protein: ASTPKRGNVYGYT

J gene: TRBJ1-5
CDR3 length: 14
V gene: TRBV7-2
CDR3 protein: ASSYQGTYSNQPQH

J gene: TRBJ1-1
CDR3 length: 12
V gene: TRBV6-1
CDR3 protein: ASRPGQGWTEAF

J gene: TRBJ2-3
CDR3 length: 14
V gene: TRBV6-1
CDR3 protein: ASNEGLAGATDTQY

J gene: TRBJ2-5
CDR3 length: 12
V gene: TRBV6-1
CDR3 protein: ASSPPGTEETQY

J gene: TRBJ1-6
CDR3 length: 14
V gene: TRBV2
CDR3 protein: ASSEGGFSYNSPLH

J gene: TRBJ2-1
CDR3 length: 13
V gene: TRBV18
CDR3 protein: ASSARATSNNEQF

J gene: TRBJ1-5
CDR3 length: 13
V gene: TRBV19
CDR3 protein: ASSGGQGINQPQH

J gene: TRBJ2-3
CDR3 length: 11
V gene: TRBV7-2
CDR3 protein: ASSRRQADTQY

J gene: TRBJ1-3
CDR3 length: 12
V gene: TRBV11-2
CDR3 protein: ASSPPGQRNTIY

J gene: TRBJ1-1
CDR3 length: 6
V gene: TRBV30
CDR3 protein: ACQTGV

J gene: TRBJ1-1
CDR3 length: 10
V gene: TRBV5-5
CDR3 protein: ASSSRTGEAF

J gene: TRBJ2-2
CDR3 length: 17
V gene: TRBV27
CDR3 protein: ASSEAMGTVQLHTGELF

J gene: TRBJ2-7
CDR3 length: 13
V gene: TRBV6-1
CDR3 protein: ASSDPGQVIYEQY

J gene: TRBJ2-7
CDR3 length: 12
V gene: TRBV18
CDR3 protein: ASSRLAETYEQY

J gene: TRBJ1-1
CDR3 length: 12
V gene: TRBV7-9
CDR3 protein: ASSMGTGNTEAF

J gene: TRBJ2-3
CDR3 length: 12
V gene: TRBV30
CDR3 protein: AWSVDRASGTQY

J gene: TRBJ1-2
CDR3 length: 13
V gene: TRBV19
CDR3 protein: ASSPQGTTNYGYT

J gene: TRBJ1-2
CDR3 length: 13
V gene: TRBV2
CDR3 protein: ASSEALPRAVGYT

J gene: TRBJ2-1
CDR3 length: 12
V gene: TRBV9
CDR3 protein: ASSVERGRNEQF

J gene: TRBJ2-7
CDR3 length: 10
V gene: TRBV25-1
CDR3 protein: ASSEFSYEQY

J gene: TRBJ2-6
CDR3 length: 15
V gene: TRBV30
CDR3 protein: AWSPGQGSLGANVLT

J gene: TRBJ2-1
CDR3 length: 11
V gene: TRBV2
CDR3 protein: ASITGTGGPQF

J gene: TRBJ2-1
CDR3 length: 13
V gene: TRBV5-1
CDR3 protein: ASSLGSGSYNEQF

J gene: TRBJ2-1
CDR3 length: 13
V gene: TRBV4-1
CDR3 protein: ASSQLGLRGNEQF

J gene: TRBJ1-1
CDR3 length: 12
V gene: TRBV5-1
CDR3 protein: ASSVRLENTEAF

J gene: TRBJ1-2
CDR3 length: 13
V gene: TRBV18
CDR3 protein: ASSPSTGTFDGYT

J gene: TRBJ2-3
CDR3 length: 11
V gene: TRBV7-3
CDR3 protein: ASSSGVTDTQY

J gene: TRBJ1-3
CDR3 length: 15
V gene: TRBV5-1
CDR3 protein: ASSSDAGGSPGNTIY

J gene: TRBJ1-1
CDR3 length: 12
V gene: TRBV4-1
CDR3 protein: ASSQDNGYTEAF

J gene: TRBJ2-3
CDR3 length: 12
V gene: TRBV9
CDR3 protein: ASSPREGTDTQY